This is a list of T cell receptor beta chains from one sample in a study of cytomegalovirus exposure and HLA in healthy donors. Method: immunoSEQ multiplex PCR; TCRdb's copy keeps in-frame clones and lacks some. The table has roughly 88,000 clones, roughly 70% seen once; the top ten hold approximately 2.9%. Sequencing used PBMCs. These receptors all come from a man aged 50 to 60 in good health and CMV-seronegative. Both conserved end residues are part of each CDR3. Fields, in order: J gene, V gene, D gene, clone size, CDR3 protein, CDR3 DNA. A D gene is named only where the DNA matches it firmly. The size entry is marked missing in some rows and otherwise reads once, few, many or a size class.

j_call: TRBJ2-7; v_call: TRBV5-1; d_call: -; clone_size: -; cdr3_aa: CASSLGTGGEQYF; cdr3_nt: TGCGCCAGCAGCTTGGGGACCGGAGGCGAGCAGTACTTC
j_call: TRBJ2-3; v_call: TRBV9; d_call: -; clone_size: -; cdr3_aa: CASSAPWAGGSPADTQYF; cdr3_nt: TGTGCCAGCAGCGCTCCCTGGGCGGGTGGCTCCCCGGCAGATACGCAGTATTTT
j_call: TRBJ1-2; v_call: TRBV5-4; d_call: -; clone_size: -; cdr3_aa: CASSLQGPNGYTF; cdr3_nt: TGTGCCAGCAGCCTACAGGGACCTAATGGCTACACCTTC
j_call: TRBJ1-5; v_call: TRBV5-1; d_call: TRBD1; clone_size: many; cdr3_aa: CASSLQGADQPQHF; cdr3_nt: TGCGCCAGCAGCTTACAGGGGGCTGATCAGCCCCAGCATTTT
j_call: TRBJ2-1; v_call: TRBV11-2; d_call: -; clone_size: -; cdr3_aa: CASSRRPREIYNEQFF; cdr3_nt: TGTGCCAGCAGCCGTCGTCCGAGGGAGATCTACAATGAGCAGTTCTTC
j_call: TRBJ2-3; v_call: TRBV10-3; d_call: TRBD2; clone_size: once; cdr3_aa: CAISEPPGGPNTDTQYF; cdr3_nt: TGTGCCATCAGTGAGCCTCCGGGAGGGCCGAACACAGATACGCAGTATTTT
j_call: TRBJ2-1; v_call: TRBV25-1; d_call: -; clone_size: few; cdr3_aa: CASTGLGSYNEQFF; cdr3_nt: TGTGCCAGTACAGGGCTAGGATCGTACAATGAGCAGTTCTTC
j_call: TRBJ2-2; v_call: TRBV5-1; d_call: TRBD2; clone_size: -; cdr3_aa: CASSFRPSGGAVTGELFF; cdr3_nt: TGCGCCAGCAGCTTTCGCCCTAGCGGGGGGGCGGTTACCGGGGAGCTGTTTTTT
j_call: TRBJ1-2; v_call: TRBV6-5; d_call: -; clone_size: -; cdr3_aa: CASSYRGNGYTF; cdr3_nt: TGTGCCAGCAGTTACAGAGGGAATGGCTACACCTTC
j_call: TRBJ1-5; v_call: TRBV6-1; d_call: -; clone_size: medium-sized; cdr3_aa: CATGLTNQPQHF; cdr3_nt: TGTGCCACCGGACTGACCAATCAGCCCCAGCATTTT
j_call: TRBJ1-2; v_call: TRBV5-1; d_call: -; clone_size: -; cdr3_aa: CASSLGPGAYGYTF; cdr3_nt: TGCGCCAGCAGCTTGGGGCCAGGGGCCTATGGCTACACCTTC
j_call: TRBJ2-3; v_call: TRBV10-3; d_call: TRBD2; clone_size: -; cdr3_aa: CATIGRASGGPDTQYF; cdr3_nt: TGTGCCACCATAGGAAGGGCGTCGGGGGGGCCAGATACGCAGTATTTT
j_call: TRBJ2-1; v_call: TRBV7-9; d_call: -; clone_size: -; cdr3_aa: CASSPTSGGVRNEQFF; cdr3_nt: TGTGCCAGCAGCCCAACCTCCGGCGGGGTTAGGAATGAGCAGTTCTTC
j_call: TRBJ1-2; v_call: TRBV28; d_call: -; clone_size: few; cdr3_aa: CASSKQGDGYTF; cdr3_nt: TGTGCCAGCAGTAAACAGGGAGACGGCTACACCTTC
j_call: TRBJ1-2; v_call: TRBV7-9; d_call: -; clone_size: -; cdr3_aa: CASSYYSGGYGYTF; cdr3_nt: TGTGCCAGCAGCTATTACAGTGGAGGCTATGGCTACACCTTC
j_call: TRBJ2-3; v_call: TRBV2; d_call: -; clone_size: -; cdr3_aa: CASSGRRGGADTQYF; cdr3_nt: TGTGCCAGCAGTGGAAGGCGGGGTGGCGCAGATACGCAGTATTTT
j_call: TRBJ2-1; v_call: TRBV6-1; d_call: TRBD2; clone_size: few; cdr3_aa: CASRAGTSRNEQFF; cdr3_nt: TGTGCCAGCAGGGCCGGGACTAGCAGGAATGAGCAGTTCTTC